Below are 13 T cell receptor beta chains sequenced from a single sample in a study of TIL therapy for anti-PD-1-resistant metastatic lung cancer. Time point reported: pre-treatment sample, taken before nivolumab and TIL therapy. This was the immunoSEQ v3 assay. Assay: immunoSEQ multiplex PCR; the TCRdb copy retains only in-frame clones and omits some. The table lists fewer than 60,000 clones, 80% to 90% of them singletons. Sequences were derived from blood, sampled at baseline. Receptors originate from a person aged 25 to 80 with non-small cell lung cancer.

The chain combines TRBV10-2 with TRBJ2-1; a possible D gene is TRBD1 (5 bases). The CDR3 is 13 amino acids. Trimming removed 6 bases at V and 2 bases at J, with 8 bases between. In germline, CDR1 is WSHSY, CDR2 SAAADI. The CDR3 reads CASSRQPYNEQFF. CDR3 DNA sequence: TGCGCCAGCAGCAGACAGCCCTACAATGAGCAGTTCTTC.

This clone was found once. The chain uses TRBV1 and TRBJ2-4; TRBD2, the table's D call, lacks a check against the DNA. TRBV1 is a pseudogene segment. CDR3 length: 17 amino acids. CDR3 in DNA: TGCACCAGCAGCCAAGATTTGGGACTAGCGGGACCAAACATTCAGTACTTC. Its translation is CTSSQDLGLAGPNIQYF.

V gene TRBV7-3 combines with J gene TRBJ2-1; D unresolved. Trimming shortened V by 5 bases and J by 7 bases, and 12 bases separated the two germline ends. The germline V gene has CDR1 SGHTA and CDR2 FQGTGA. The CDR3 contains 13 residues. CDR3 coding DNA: TGTGCCAGCAGCGGCCCCCCTCCAAATGAGCAGTTCTTC. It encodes CASSGPPPNEQFF.

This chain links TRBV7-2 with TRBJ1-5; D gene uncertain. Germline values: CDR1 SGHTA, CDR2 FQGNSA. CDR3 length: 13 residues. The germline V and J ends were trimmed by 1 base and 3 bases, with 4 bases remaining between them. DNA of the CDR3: TGTGCCAGCAGCTTAGTGGACAATCAGCCCCAGCATTTT. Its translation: CASSLVDNQPQHF.

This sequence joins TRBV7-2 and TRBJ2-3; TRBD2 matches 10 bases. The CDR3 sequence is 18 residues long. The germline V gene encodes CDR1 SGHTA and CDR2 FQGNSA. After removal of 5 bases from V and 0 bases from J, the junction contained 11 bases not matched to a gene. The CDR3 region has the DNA TGTGCCAGCAGCCGGTTGAGCGGGAGGGCCCTCAGCACAGATACGCAGTATTTT. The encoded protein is CASSRLSGRALSTDTQYF.

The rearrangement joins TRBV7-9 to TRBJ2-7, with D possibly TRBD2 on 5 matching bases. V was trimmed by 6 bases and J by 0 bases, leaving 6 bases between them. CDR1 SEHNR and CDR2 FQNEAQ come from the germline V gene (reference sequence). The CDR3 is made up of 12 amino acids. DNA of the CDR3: TGTGCCAGCAGAGGGAGCTCCTACGAGCAGTACTTC. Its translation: CASRGSSYEQYF. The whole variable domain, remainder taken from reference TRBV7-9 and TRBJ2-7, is DTGVSQNPRHKITKRGQNVTFRCDPISEHNRLYWYRQTLGQGPEFLTYFQNEAQLEKSRLLSDRFSAERPKGSFSTLEIQRTEQGDSAMYLCASRGSSYEQYFGPGTRLTVT.

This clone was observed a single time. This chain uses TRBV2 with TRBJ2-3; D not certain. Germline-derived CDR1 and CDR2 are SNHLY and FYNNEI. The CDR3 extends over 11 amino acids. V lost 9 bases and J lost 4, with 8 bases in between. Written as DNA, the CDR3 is TGTGCCAGTACCACCTCAGATACGCAGTATTTT. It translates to CASTTSDTQYF.

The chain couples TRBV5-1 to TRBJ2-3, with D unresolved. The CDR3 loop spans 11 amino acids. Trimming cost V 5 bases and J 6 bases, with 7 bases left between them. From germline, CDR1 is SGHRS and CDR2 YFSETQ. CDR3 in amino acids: CASRMADTQYF. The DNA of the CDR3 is TGCGCCAGCAGGATGGCGGATACGCAGTATTTT.

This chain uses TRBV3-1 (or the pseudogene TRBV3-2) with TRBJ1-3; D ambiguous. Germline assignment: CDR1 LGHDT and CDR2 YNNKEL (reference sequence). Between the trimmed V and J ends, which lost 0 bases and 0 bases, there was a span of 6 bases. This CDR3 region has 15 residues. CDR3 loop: CASSQDPDSGNTIYF. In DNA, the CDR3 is TGTGCCAGCAGCCAAGATCCGGACTCTGGAAACACCATATATTTT.

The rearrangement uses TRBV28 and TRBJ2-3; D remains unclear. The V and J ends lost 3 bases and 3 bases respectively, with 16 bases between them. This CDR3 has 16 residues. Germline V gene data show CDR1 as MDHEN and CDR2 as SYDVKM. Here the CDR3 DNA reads TGTGCCAGCAGTTTGTTACAGCTGAAAGGAACAGATACGCAGTATTTT. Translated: CASSLLQLKGTDTQYF.

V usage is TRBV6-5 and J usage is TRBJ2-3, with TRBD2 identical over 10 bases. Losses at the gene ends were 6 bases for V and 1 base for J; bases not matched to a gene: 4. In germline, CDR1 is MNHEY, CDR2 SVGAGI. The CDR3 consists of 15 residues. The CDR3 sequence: CASRDSGRRTDTQYF. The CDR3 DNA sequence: TGTGCCAGCAGGGATAGCGGGAGGCGCACAGATACGCAGTATTTT.

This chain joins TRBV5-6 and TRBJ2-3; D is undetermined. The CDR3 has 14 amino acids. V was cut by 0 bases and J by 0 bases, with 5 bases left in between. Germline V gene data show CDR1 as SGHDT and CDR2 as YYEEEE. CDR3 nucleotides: TGTGCCAGCAGCTTGGCAGTTAGCACAGATACGCAGTATTTT. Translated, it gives CASSLAVSTDTQYF.

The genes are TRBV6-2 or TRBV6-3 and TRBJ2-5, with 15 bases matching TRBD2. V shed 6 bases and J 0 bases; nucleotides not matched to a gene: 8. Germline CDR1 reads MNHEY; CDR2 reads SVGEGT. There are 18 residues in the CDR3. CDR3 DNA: TGTGCCAGCAGCCCCGGGACTAGCGGGGGGTCTTACCAAGAGACCCAGTACTTC. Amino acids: CASSPGTSGGSYQETQYF.